The rows below give T cell receptor beta chains drawn from one sample of a study of T-cell reconstitution after alpha-beta-depleted transplantation in children. TCRdb processed the PCR reads anew with MiXCR; each CDR3 protein has one entry. The repertoire holds over 200,000 distinct CDR3 sequences, with approximately 8.4% as singletons. The sequences come from PBMCs, mostly from graft donor cells, collected 360 days after TCRalphabeta/CD19-depleted stem cell transplant. The receptor source for this set is a male patient between 2 and 10 years old who had a stem cell transplant for acute myeloid leukemia, so the T cells may come from the graft donor. CDR3s include the opening cysteine and the closing phenylalanine or tryptophan. D genes are given only for firm matches. Clone size, where shown, is once, few, many, or a class for clones that have expanded.

D gene: -; V gene: TRBV2; clone size: -; J gene: TRBJ2-4; CDR3 DNA: TGTGCTTCGAAGCTAGATCTTGGATCGGCCAAAAACATTCAGTACTTC; CDR3 protein: CASKLDLGSAKNIQYF
D gene: -; V gene: TRBV20-1; clone size: few; J gene: TRBJ2-7; CDR3 DNA: TGCAGTGCTAGCGACGGGGACCTCTACGAGCAGTACTTC; CDR3 protein: CSASDGDLYEQYF
D gene: -; V gene: TRBV7-9; clone size: few; J gene: TRBJ1-2; CDR3 DNA: TGTGCCAGCAGCTTAGTAGGGCTCTATGGCTACACCTTC; CDR3 protein: CASSLVGLYGYTF
D gene: -; V gene: TRBV6-5; clone size: many; J gene: TRBJ2-7; CDR3 DNA: TGTGCCAGCAGTTATGGGTCCCAGTACGAGCAGTACTTC; CDR3 protein: CASSYGSQYEQYF
D gene: -; V gene: TRBV5-1; clone size: few; J gene: TRBJ1-1; CDR3 DNA: TGCGCCAGCAGCTTGGTGGTAGGATTGAACACTGAAGCTTTCTTT; CDR3 protein: CASSLVVGLNTEAFF
D gene: -; V gene: TRBV7-2; clone size: -; J gene: TRBJ2-7; CDR3 DNA: TGTGCCAGCAGCTTTAGAACAGACTTCTACGAGCAGTACTTC; CDR3 protein: CASSFRTDFYEQYF
D gene: -; V gene: TRBV11-1; clone size: -; J gene: TRBJ1-3; CDR3 DNA: TGTGCCAGCAGCTTAGTCCCGGTCCACTCTGGAAACACCATATATTTT; CDR3 protein: CASSLVPVHSGNTIYF
D gene: -; V gene: TRBV3-1; clone size: -; J gene: TRBJ1-1; CDR3 DNA: TGTGCCAGCAGCCAAGAGGGGCCCCAGGCCTTCTTT; CDR3 protein: CASSQEGPQAFF
D gene: TRBD2; V gene: TRBV5-1; clone size: many; J gene: TRBJ2-1; CDR3 DNA: TGCGCCAGCAGCTCGACATCTAGCGGCTACAATGAGCAGTTCTTC; CDR3 protein: CASSSTSSGYNEQFF
D gene: -; V gene: TRBV7-9; clone size: few; J gene: TRBJ2-3; CDR3 DNA: TGTGCCAGCAGCTTTAGGAGGAGGGAGACCGGTGTTACGCAGTATTTT; CDR3 protein: CASSFRRRETGVTQYF
D gene: TRBD2; V gene: TRBV6-4; clone size: -; J gene: TRBJ2-1; CDR3 DNA: TGTGCCAGCAGTCGACTAGCGGGAGCCTACAATGAGCAGTTCTTC; CDR3 protein: CASSRLAGAYNEQFF
D gene: -; V gene: TRBV24-1; clone size: many; J gene: TRBJ1-5; CDR3 DNA: TGTGCCACCAGTGAGGGGTATAGCAATCAGCCCCAGCATTTT; CDR3 protein: CATSEGYSNQPQHF
D gene: TRBD2; V gene: TRBV27; clone size: many; J gene: TRBJ2-1; CDR3 DNA: TGTGCCAGCAGTTTATCCCGGACAGGTAGCGGGAGCGCCTACAATGAGCAGTTCTTC; CDR3 protein: CASSLSRTGSGSAYNEQFF
D gene: -; V gene: TRBV7-2; clone size: few; J gene: TRBJ2-1; CDR3 DNA: TGTGCCAGCAGCTTAGCCTTTGGAGTCACCGTCCACAATGAGCAGTTCTTC; CDR3 protein: CASSLAFGVTVHNEQFF
D gene: -; V gene: TRBV11-2; clone size: -; J gene: TRBJ2-7; CDR3 DNA: TGTGCCAGCAGCTTATGGTCCGGACCGCTTACCCCCTTCTCCTACGAGCAGTACTTC; CDR3 protein: CASSLWSGPLTPFSYEQYF
D gene: TRBD1; V gene: TRBV9; clone size: many; J gene: TRBJ2-1; CDR3 DNA: TGTGCCAGCAGCGTCGGACAGGCTCTTAGGGGCCCCTACAATGAGCAGTTCTTC; CDR3 protein: CASSVGQALRGPYNEQFF
D gene: -; V gene: TRBV5-1; clone size: -; J gene: TRBJ2-7; CDR3 DNA: TGCGCCAGCAGCTCCGCACCCTACGAGCAGTACTTC; CDR3 protein: CASSSAPYEQYF
D gene: -; V gene: TRBV5-1; clone size: few; J gene: TRBJ2-1; CDR3 DNA: TGCGCCAGCAGCTTGGACGGGGAAGATTACAATGAGCAGTTCTTC; CDR3 protein: CASSLDGEDYNEQFF
D gene: -; V gene: TRBV12-1; clone size: many; J gene: TRBJ2-2; CDR3 DNA: TGTGCCAGCAGCTCTAGACAGAACACCGGGGAGCTGTTTTTT; CDR3 protein: CASSSRQNTGELFF
D gene: -; V gene: TRBV5-1; clone size: few; J gene: TRBJ1-3; CDR3 DNA: TGCGCCAGCAGCTTGGGGAGCGCCCGGGACAACTACGAGGCCACCATATATTTT; CDR3 protein: CASSLGSARDNYEATIYF
D gene: TRBD1; V gene: TRBV5-1; clone size: many; J gene: TRBJ2-1; CDR3 DNA: TGCGCCAGCAGCTTGGCAGGTAGGGGGACAGGTGCCTCCTACAATGAGCAGTTCTTC; CDR3 protein: CASSLAGRGTGASYNEQFF
D gene: TRBD2; V gene: TRBV9; clone size: -; J gene: TRBJ2-5; CDR3 DNA: TGTGCCAGCAGCGTAGGTTTTTTCGGGGCGGGAGGACCTCAAGAGACCCAGTACTTC; CDR3 protein: CASSVGFFGAGGPQETQYF
D gene: -; V gene: TRBV20-1; clone size: many; J gene: TRBJ2-6; CDR3 DNA: TGCAGTGCTAGAGATAAAAACGGGGCTGGGGCCAACGTCCTGACTTTC; CDR3 protein: CSARDKNGAGANVLTF
D gene: -; V gene: TRBV19; clone size: many; J gene: TRBJ1-5; CDR3 DNA: TGTGCCAGTAGTTCTCAGTTCGGACAGAGCAATCAGCCCCAGCATTTT; CDR3 protein: CASSSQFGQSNQPQHF
D gene: -; V gene: TRBV30; clone size: many; J gene: TRBJ2-3; CDR3 DNA: TGTGCCTGGAGTGTGTCGGGGGGCGATACGCAGTATTTT; CDR3 protein: CAWSVSGGDTQYF
D gene: -; V gene: TRBV7-2; clone size: -; J gene: TRBJ2-3; CDR3 DNA: TGTGCCAGCAGCATTCAATTACTCCTCACAGATACGCAGTATTTT; CDR3 protein: CASSIQLLLTDTQYF
D gene: TRBD1; V gene: TRBV5-1; clone size: few; J gene: TRBJ1-5; CDR3 DNA: TGCGCCAGCAGCTTGTCGCAGGGGGCCCAGCCCCAGCATTTT; CDR3 protein: CASSLSQGAQPQHF
D gene: -; V gene: TRBV18; clone size: -; J gene: TRBJ1-2; CDR3 DNA: TGTGCCAGCTCACCGACGATCTATGGCTACACCTTC; CDR3 protein: CASSPTIYGYTF
D gene: -; V gene: TRBV5-5; clone size: -; J gene: TRBJ2-5; CDR3 DNA: TGTGCCAGCAGCTTGGCACCCTTACAGGGTTCAGAGACCCAGTACTTC; CDR3 protein: CASSLAPLQGSETQYF
D gene: TRBD1; V gene: TRBV12-3/TRBV12-4; clone size: many; J gene: TRBJ2-2; CDR3 DNA: TGTGCCAGCAGTCGGACAGGGGCCCTCACCGGGGAGCTGTTTTTT; CDR3 protein: CASSRTGALTGELFF
D gene: TRBD1; V gene: TRBV5-1; clone size: many; J gene: TRBJ2-3; CDR3 DNA: TGCGCCAGCAGCTTGAGGGACAGGTGGTATTTT; CDR3 protein: CASSLRDRWYF
D gene: -; V gene: TRBV20-1; clone size: -; J gene: TRBJ2-3; CDR3 DNA: TGCAGTGCTAGTCGAGCAGGGAATTCAGATACGCAGTATTTT; CDR3 protein: CSASRAGNSDTQYF
D gene: -; V gene: TRBV18; clone size: -; J gene: TRBJ2-4; CDR3 DNA: TGTGCCAGCTCACCACGGGACCAAATAGCCAAAAACATTCAGTACTTC; CDR3 protein: CASSPRDQIAKNIQYF
D gene: -; V gene: TRBV5-1; clone size: -; J gene: TRBJ2-5; CDR3 DNA: TGCGCCAGCAGCTTCAGCGGTTCACAAGAGACCCAGTACTTC; CDR3 protein: CASSFSGSQETQYF
D gene: -; V gene: TRBV3-1; clone size: -; J gene: TRBJ1-2; CDR3 DNA: TGTGCCAGCAGCCAAGATCCCAGGGTTCAAGGCTACACCTTC; CDR3 protein: CASSQDPRVQGYTF
D gene: -; V gene: TRBV29-1; clone size: many; J gene: TRBJ2-1; CDR3 DNA: TGCAGCGTTGAACCCAGTCTAAGCTCCTACAATGAGCAGTTCTTC; CDR3 protein: CSVEPSLSSYNEQFF
D gene: -; V gene: TRBV5-1; clone size: -; J gene: TRBJ2-7; CDR3 DNA: TGCGCCAGCAGTCCAGTTGGAGTTGGCGAGCAGTACTTC; CDR3 protein: CASSPVGVGEQYF
D gene: TRBD2; V gene: TRBV10-3; clone size: many; J gene: TRBJ2-1; CDR3 DNA: TGTGCCATCAGTAACGCGGGGGGCTACAATGAGCAGTTCTTC; CDR3 protein: CAISNAGGYNEQFF
D gene: -; V gene: TRBV6-2/TRBV6-3; clone size: few; J gene: TRBJ2-1; CDR3 DNA: TGTGCCAGCAGTTTAGGAGACGAACTCTACAATGAGCAGTTCTTC; CDR3 protein: CASSLGDELYNEQFF
D gene: -; V gene: TRBV20-1; clone size: few; J gene: TRBJ2-3; CDR3 DNA: TGCAGTGCTAGTGGAGTCTTGGGCGGGGTCACAGATACGCAGTATTTT; CDR3 protein: CSASGVLGGVTDTQYF
D gene: -; V gene: TRBV12-3/TRBV12-4; clone size: -; J gene: TRBJ2-1; CDR3 DNA: TGTGCCAGCAGTTTAGCGCGTGAATACAATGAGCAGTTCTTC; CDR3 protein: CASSLAREYNEQFF
D gene: TRBD2; V gene: TRBV11-2; clone size: -; J gene: TRBJ2-3; CDR3 DNA: TGTGCCAGCAGCTCGGGACTAGCGGCAGAGAGAAGCTCAGATACGCAGTATTTT; CDR3 protein: CASSSGLAAERSSDTQYF